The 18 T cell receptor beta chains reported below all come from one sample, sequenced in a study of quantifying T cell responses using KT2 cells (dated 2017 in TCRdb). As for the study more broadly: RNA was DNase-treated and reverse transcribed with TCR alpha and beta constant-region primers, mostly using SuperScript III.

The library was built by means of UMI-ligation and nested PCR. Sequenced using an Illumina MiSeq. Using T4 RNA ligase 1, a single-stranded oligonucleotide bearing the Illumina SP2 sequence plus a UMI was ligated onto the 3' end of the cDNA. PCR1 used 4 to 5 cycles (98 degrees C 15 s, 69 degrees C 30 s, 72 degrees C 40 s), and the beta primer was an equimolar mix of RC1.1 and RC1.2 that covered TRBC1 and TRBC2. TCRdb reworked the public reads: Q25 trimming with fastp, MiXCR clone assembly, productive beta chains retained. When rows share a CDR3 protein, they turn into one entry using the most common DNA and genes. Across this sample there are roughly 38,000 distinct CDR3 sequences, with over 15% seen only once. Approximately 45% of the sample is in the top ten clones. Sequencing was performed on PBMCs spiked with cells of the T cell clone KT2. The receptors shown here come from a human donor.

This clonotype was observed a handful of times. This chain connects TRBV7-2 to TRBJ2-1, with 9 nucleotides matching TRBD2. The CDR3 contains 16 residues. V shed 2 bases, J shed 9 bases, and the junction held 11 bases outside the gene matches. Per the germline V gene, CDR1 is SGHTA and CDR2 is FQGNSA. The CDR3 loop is CASSLRTRGGRSEQFF. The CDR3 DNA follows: TGTGCCAGCAGCTTAAGGACGCGGGGGGGGCGGAGTGAGCAGTTCTTC.

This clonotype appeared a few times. The CDR3, as DNA: TGCGCCAGCAGCCAAGATAGGCAGGGTAGAGGGCAGTACTTC. Translating gives CASSQDRQGRGQYF. The V call is TRBV4-1, the J call TRBJ2-7; a weak D match, TRBD1 (5 bases). CDR1 and CDR2 (germline): MGHRA, YSYEKL. The CDR3 totals 14 residues. The V gene lost 0 bases and the J gene lost 9 bases, with 15 bases spanning the gap.

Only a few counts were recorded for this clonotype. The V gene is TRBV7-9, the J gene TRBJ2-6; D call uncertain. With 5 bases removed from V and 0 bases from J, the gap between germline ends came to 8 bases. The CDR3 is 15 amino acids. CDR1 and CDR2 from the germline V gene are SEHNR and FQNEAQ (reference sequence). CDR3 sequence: CASSRGTSGANVLTF. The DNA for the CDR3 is TGTGCCAGCAGCCGAGGTACCTCTGGGGCCAACGTCCTGACTTTC.

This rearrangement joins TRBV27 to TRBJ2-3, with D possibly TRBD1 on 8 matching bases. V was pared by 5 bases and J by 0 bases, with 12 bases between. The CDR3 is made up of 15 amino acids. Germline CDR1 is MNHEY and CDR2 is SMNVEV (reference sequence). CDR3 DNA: TGTGCCAGCAGTCCACAGGGGGGGAGCACAGATACGCAGTATTTT. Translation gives CASSPQGGSTDTQYF.

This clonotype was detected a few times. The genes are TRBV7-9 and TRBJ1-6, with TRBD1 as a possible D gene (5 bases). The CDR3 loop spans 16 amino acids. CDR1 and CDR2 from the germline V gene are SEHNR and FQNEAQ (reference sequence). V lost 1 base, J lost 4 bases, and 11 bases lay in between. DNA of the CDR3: TGTGCCAGCAGCTTAGGAACAGGCTTTTATAATTCACCCCTCCACTTT. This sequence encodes CASSLGTGFYNSPLHF.

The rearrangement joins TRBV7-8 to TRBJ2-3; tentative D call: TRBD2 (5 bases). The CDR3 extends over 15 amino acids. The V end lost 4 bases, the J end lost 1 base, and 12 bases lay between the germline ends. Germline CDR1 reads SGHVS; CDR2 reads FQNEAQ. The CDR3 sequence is CASSYQPRGTDTQYF. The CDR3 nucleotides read TGTGCCAGCAGCTACCAGCCGAGGGGCACAGATACGCAGTATTTT.

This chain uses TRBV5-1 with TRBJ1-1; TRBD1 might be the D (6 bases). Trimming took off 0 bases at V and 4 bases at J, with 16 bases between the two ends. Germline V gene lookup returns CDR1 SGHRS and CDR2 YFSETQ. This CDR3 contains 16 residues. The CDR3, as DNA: TGCGCCAGCAGCTTGGTCCCGAATCCAGGGGCCACTGAAGCTTTCTTT. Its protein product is CASSLVPNPGATEAFF. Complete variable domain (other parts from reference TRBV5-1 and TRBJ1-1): KAGVTQTPRYLIKTRGQQVTLSCSPISGHRSVSWYQQTPGQGLQFLFEYFSETQRNKGNFPGRFSGRQFSNSRSEMNVSTLELGDSALYLCASSLVPNPGATEAFFGQGTRLTVV.

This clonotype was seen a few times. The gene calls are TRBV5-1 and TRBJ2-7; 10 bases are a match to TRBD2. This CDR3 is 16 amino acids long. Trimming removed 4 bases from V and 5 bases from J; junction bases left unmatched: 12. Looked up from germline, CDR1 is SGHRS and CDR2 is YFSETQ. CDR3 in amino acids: CASSPSVGLAGDEQYF. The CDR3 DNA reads TGCGCCAGCAGCCCTTCGGTGGGTCTAGCGGGAGACGAGCAGTACTTC. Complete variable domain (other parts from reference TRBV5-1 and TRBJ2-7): KAGVTQTPRYLIKTRGQQVTLSCSPISGHRSVSWYQQTPGQGLQFLFEYFSETQRNKGNFPGRFSGRQFSNSRSEMNVSTLELGDSALYLCASSPSVGLAGDEQYFGPGTRLTVT.

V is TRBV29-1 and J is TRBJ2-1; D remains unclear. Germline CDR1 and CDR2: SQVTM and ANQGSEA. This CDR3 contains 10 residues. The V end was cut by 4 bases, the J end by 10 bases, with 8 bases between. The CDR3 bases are TGCAGCGTTGTGGTGGAGGAGCAGTTCTTC. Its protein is CSVVVEEQFF.

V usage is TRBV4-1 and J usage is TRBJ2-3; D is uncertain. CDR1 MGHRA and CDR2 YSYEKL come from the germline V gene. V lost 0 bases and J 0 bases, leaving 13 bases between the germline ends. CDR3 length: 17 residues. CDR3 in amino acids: CASSQEALETSTDTQYF. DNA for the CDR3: TGCGCCAGCAGCCAAGAGGCATTAGAGACTAGCACAGATACGCAGTATTTT.

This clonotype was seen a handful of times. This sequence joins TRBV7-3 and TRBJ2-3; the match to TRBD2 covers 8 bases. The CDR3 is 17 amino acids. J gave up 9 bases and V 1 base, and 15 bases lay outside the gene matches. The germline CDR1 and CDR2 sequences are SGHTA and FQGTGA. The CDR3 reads CASSLNCGESGGLTQYF. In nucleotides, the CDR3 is TGTGCCAGCAGCTTAAATTGCGGGGAAAGCGGGGGCTTAACGCAGTATTTT.

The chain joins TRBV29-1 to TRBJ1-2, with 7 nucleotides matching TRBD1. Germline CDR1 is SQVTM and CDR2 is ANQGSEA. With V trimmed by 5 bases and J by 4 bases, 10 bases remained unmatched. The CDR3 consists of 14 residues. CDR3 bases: TGCAGCGTTACGGGACAGTCAGGAGGCTATGGCTACACCTTC. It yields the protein CSVTGQSGGYGYTF.

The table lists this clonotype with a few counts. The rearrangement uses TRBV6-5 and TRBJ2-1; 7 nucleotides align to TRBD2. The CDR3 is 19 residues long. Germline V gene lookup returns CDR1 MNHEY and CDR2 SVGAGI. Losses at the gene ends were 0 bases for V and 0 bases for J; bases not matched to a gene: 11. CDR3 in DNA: TGTGCCAGCAGTTACTCTCGTAGACCTGGCGGGAGCTCCTACAATGAGCAGTTCTTC. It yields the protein CASSYSRRPGGSSYNEQFF.

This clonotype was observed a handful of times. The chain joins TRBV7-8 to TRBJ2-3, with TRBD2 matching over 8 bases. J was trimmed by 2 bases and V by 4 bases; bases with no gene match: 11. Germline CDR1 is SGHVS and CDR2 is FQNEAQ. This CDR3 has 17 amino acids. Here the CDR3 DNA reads TGTGCCAGCAGCTCCTCCCCGGGGGGGAGAGACACAGATACGCAGTATTTT. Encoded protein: CASSSSPGGRDTDTQYF. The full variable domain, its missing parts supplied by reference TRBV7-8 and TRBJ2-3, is GAGVSQSPRYKVAKRGQDVALRCDPISGHVSLFWYQQALGQGPEFLTYFQNEAQLDKSGLPSDRFFAERPEGSVSTLKIQRTQQEDSAVYLCASSSSPGGRDTDTQYFGPGTRLTVL.

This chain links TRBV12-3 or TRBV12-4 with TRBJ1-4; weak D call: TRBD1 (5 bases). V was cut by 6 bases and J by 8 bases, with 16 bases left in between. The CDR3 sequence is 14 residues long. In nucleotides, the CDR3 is TGTGCCAGCAGCCAGGGTGTTATGGCAGAAAAACTGTTTTTT. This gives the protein CASSQGVMAEKLFF.

The CDR3 nucleotides read TGTGCCAGCAGTTATCATGAACGGCTCTACGAGCAGTACTTC. It translates to CASSYHERLYEQYF. J is TRBJ2-7 and V is TRBV6-6; the D is unclear. V was pared by 3 bases and J by 3 bases, with 12 bases between. Germline assignment: CDR1 MNHNY and CDR2 SVGAGI (reference sequence). The CDR3 length is 14 residues.

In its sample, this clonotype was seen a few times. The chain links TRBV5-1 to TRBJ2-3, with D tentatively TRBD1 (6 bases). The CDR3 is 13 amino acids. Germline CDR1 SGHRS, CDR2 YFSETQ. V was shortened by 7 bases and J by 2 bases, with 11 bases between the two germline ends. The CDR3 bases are TGCGCCAGCTCCTGGACAGTCACAGATACGCAGTATTTT. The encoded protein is CASSWTVTDTQYF.

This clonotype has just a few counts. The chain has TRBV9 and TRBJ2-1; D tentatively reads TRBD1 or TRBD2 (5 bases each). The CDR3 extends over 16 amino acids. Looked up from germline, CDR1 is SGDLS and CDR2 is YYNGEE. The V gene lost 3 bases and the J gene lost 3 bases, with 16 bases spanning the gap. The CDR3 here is CASSARHGTSYNEQFF. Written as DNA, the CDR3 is TGTGCCAGCAGCGCTCGACACGGGACCAGCTACAATGAGCAGTTCTTC.